These 6 T cell receptor beta chains were all obtained from the same sample, sequenced in a study of T cells in Graves' hyperthyroidism and ophthalmopathy. TCR beta CDR3 region amplification was performed from RNA transcripts. TCR CDR3 underwent first-round RT-PCR with the HTBI primer set. TCRdb independently ran MiXCR on the multiplex PCR reads; one entry per CDR3 protein. The sample shows about 480,000 distinct CDR3 sequences, roughly an eighth of them seen only once. The sequenced material came from blood. These receptors were obtained from a woman between 18 and 29 years old with Graves' hyperthyroidism.

This clonotype was seen at least ten times. The chain is built from TRBV5-5 and TRBJ2-1; 8 nucleotides align to TRBD2. This CDR3 comprises 17 residues. Looked up from germline, CDR1 is SGHKS and CDR2 is YYEKEE (reference sequence). Trimming removed 0 bases from V and 5 bases from J; junction bases left unmatched: 10. CDR3 residues: CASSLVPGTRPNNEQFF. In nucleotides, the CDR3 is TGTGCCAGCAGCTTGGTCCCCGGGACTAGGCCCAACAATGAGCAGTTCTTC.

Many counts were recorded for this clonotype. The V call is TRBV5-1, the J call TRBJ1-1; D remains unclear. The germline V gene has CDR1 SGHRS and CDR2 YFSETQ. CDR3 length: 14 amino acids. The germline V and J ends were trimmed by 0 bases and 7 bases, with 13 bases remaining between them. The CDR3 loop reads CASSLGGVLGEAFF. The CDR3 DNA reads TGCGCCAGCAGCTTGGGTGGGGTCTTGGGTGAAGCTTTCTTT.

This clonotype was seen only a few times. V usage is TRBV19 and J usage is TRBJ1-1, with TRBD1 identical over 10 bases. Germline V CDR1 and CDR2: LNHDA, SQIVND (reference sequence). The CDR3 consists of 13 residues. The V segment lost 10 bases and the J segment 0 bases; nucleotides outside the gene matches: 2. The CDR3 is CATGQGMNTEAFF. The CDR3 DNA reads TGTGCCACGGGACAGGGGATGAACACTGAAGCTTTCTTT.

The chain carries TRBV27 and TRBJ2-1, with 11 bases aligning to TRBD2. The CDR3 runs 16 residues. Germline-derived CDR1 and CDR2 are MNHEY and SMNVEV (reference sequence). V was pared by 8 bases and J by 0 bases, with 6 bases of the junction left unmatched. CDR3 coding DNA: TGTGCCAGCCTTGGACTAGCGGGCTCCTCCTACAATGAGCAGTTCTTC. This gives the protein CASLGLAGSSYNEQFF.

A single count supports this clonotype. Its ends do not fully match the called genes, so a read error is possible. This sequence joins TRBV29-1 and TRBJ2-7; TRBD2 aligns across 15 bases. The CDR3 loop spans 16 amino acids. Germline-derived CDR1 and CDR2 are SQVTM and ANQGSEA. The CDR3 DNA reads TGCAGCGTTGGGGGACTAGCGGGAGGCAACTCCTACGAGCAGCACTTC. Protein product: CSVGGLAGGNSYEQHF.

The V gene is TRBV5-1, the J gene TRBJ2-1; TRBD2 aligns across 7 bases. The CDR3 runs to 16 residues. J lost 10 bases, V lost 4 bases, and 17 bases had no gene match. Germline V lookup: CDR1 SGHRS, CDR2 YFSETQ. The CDR3 DNA is TGCGCCAGCAGCCTAAAAGGACTAGGAGGGATTGAGGAGCAGTTCTTC. This encodes CASSLKGLGGIEEQFF.